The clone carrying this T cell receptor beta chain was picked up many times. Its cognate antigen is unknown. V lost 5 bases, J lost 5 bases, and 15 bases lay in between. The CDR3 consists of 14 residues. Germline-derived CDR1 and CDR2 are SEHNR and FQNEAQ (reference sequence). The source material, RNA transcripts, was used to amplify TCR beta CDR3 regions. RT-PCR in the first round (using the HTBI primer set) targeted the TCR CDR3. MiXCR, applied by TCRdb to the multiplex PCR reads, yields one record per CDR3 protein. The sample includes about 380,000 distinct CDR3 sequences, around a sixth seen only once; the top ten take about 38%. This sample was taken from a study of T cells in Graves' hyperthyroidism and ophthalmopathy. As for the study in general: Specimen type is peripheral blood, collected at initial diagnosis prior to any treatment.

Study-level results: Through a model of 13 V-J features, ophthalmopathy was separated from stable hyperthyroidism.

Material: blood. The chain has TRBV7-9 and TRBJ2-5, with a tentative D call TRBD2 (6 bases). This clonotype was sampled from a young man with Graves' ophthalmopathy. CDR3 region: CASSGPGRGETQYF. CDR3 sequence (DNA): TGTGCCAGCAGCGGCCCAGGGCGGGGTGAGACCCAGTACTTC.